This T cell receptor beta chain is from a study of T cells in Graves' hyperthyroidism and ophthalmopathy. The CDR3 sequence is 16 residues long. The trim removed 8 bases at V and 4 bases at J, leaving 12 bases unmatched. In patients aged 18 to 65, hyperthyroidism was newly diagnosed, with duration under 2 months. Uncontrolled infection, other autoimmune disease, pregnancy or lactation excluded patients. Amplified regions were TCR beta CDR3 sequences from RNA transcripts. RT-PCR in the first round (using the HTBI primer set) targeted the TCR CDR3. TCRdb re-called the multiplex PCR reads through MiXCR, storing one row per CDR3 protein. The data contain 400,000 to 550,000 distinct CDR3 sequences, about 15% of them singletons. General observations from the study: Separation of ophthalmopathy from stable hyperthyroidism was achieved by a 13 V-J model. Before onset, by a median of approximately 6.2 months, the model predicted ophthalmopathy.

This clonotype has ten or more counts. Its specificity is unknown. The source material was blood. The receptor's source is a woman younger than 35 with Graves' hyperthyroidism. The V gene is TRBV12-3 or TRBV12-4, the J gene TRBJ2-3; 10 bases are shared with TRBD2. The CDR3 protein is CASLPELAGWSDTQYF. CDR3 DNA: TGTGCCAGCCTACCTGAACTAGCGGGATGGTCAGATACGCAGTATTTT.